Listed here is a single TCR beta chain. Antigen specificity is unknown. CDR1 and CDR2 from the germline V gene are SGHRS and YFSETQ. The CDR3 is made up of 15 amino acids. The V and J ends lost 2 bases and 7 bases respectively, with 18 bases between them. The sample originates from a study of untreated major depressive disorder. General observations from the study: CD4+ T cells from depressed patients used TRBV05-01 (Vbeta 5.1) more often than controls.

Some clones are missing from TCRdb's copy, which holds only in-frame ones; the method was immunoSEQ multiplex PCR. The table records about 25,000 clones, around 93% of them present only once. This rearrangement joins TRBV5-1 to TRBJ1-2; perhaps TRBD1 as D (5 bases). The source material was CD4+ T cells from PBMCs. This receptor was obtained from a woman in her 30s with major depressive disorder. This CDR3 is CASSFAQGNIFGYTF. In DNA form, the CDR3 reads TGCGCCAGCAGCTTTGCTCAGGGTAATATTTTTGGCTACACCTTC.